These T cell receptor beta chains were read from a single sample in a study of blood T cell repertoires in COVID-19. The repertoire was sequenced with immunoSEQ multiplex PCR; TCRdb's copy has only in-frame clones and lacks some. Among approximately 50,000 clones, about 81% were seen once, and the ten largest hold 25% to 40%. The sequenced sample consisted of peripheral blood. The receptors come from a man in his fifties or sixties with COVID-19, enrolled during active disease. CDR3s include the opening cysteine and the closing phenylalanine or tryptophan. Fields, in order: clone size, V gene, D gene, J gene, CDR3 protein, CDR3 DNA. A D gene is named only where the DNA matches it firmly. Some rows have no size entry. The others give once, few or many, or a class for an expanded clone.

>-|TRBV2|-|TRBJ1-1
CASSERRGMNTEAFF
TGTGCCAGCAGTGAACGGAGAGGCATGAACACTGAAGCTTTCTTT
>-|TRBV12-3/TRBV12-4|TRBD1|TRBJ2-7
CATRTGGYEQYF
TGTGCCACAAGGACAGGGGGTTACGAGCAGTACTTC
>-|TRBV30|-|TRBJ1-1
CAWSVQGYTEAFF
TGTGCCTGGAGTGTTCAGGGTTACACTGAAGCTTTCTTT
>-|TRBV6-5|-|TRBJ1-5
CASSPGNQPQHF
TGTGCCAGCAGCCCGGGCAATCAGCCCCAGCATTTT
>-|TRBV9|-|TRBJ2-1
CASSDQGGHNEQFF
TGTGCCAGCAGTGACCAGGGGGGCCACAATGAGCAGTTCTTC
>few|TRBV2|-|TRBJ1-1
CASGEQGPNTEAFF
TGTGCCAGCGGGGAACAGGGACCGAACACTGAAGCTTTCTTT
>-|TRBV6-2/TRBV6-3|-|TRBJ2-2
CASSYVLGAIKYTGELFF
TGTGCCAGCAGTTACGTTTTGGGGGCCATTAAATACACCGGGGAGCTGTTTTTT
>-|TRBV6-5|TRBD1|TRBJ1-5
CATRLTGASNQPQHF
TGTGCCACCAGACTGACAGGGGCCTCCAATCAGCCCCAGCATTTT
>-|TRBV7-2|TRBD1|TRBJ2-5
CASSIQGVETQYF
TGTGCCAGCAGCATACAGGGGGTGGAGACCCAGTACTTC
>-|TRBV5-1|TRBD1|TRBJ2-7
CASSSGQGNYDEQYF
TGCGCCAGCAGCTCGGGACAGGGCAACTACGACGAGCAGTACTTC
>-|TRBV6-5|-|TRBJ1-4
CATCGFGSTNEKLFF
TGTGCCACTTGCGGATTCGGGTCGACTAATGAAAAACTGTTTTTT
>-|TRBV5-5|TRBD2|TRBJ2-3
CARCLGGGGRALPGYF
TGTGCCCGCTGCTTGGGAGGGGGCGGGAGGGCCCTCCCTGGGTATTTT
>-|TRBV4-1|TRBD1|TRBJ2-1
CASSRTTGDRTYNEQFF
TGCGCCAGCAGCCGGACCACAGGGGACAGAACTTACAATGAGCAGTTCTTC
>once|TRBV5-6|-|TRBJ1-2
CASSLERRGLGGYTF
TGTGCCAGCAGCTTGGAGAGGCGGGGGCTTGGTGGCTACACCTTC
>-|TRBV2|-|TRBJ1-4
CASRAKQSTGEKLFF
TGTGCCAGCAGAGCCAAACAGAGCACGGGAGAAAAACTGTTTTTT
>-|TRBV2|-|TRBJ2-5
CASRRYGEETQYF
TGTGCCAGCAGGCGGTACGGAGAAGAGACCCAGTACTTC
>-|TRBV6-5|-|TRBJ1-4
CASTRGGGEKLFF
TGTGCCAGCACCCGGGGAGGGGGGGAAAAACTGTTTTTT
>-|TRBV5-4|TRBD2|TRBJ2-1
CASSLVGPRGENEQFF
TGTGCCAGCAGCTTGGTGGGACCTCGGGGGGAGAATGAGCAGTTCTTC
>-|TRBV4-1|-|TRBJ2-3
CASSQDQGIVRTDTQYF
TGCGCCAGCAGCCAAGACCAGGGGATAGTAAGGACAGATACGCAGTATTTT
>-|TRBV29-1|-|TRBJ1-1
CSVVVGMNTEAFF
TGCAGCGTTGTTGTCGGTATGAACACTGAAGCTTTCTTT
>-|TRBV3-1/TRBV3-2|TRBD2|TRBJ2-5
CASSSGLAGGGETQYF
TGTGCCAGCAGCTCAGGACTAGCGGGAGGTGGGGAGACCCAGTACTTC
>-|TRBV21-1|-|TRBJ1-2
CASSHRDRGEYGYTF
TGTGCCAGCAGCCACCGGGACAGGGGAGAATATGGCTACACCTTC
>-|TRBV7-2|-|TRBJ1-6
CASSLGSSTGRSPLHF
TGTGCCAGCAGCTTAGGGTCGTCGACCGGGAGGTCACCCCTCCACTTT
>few|TRBV25-1|-|TRBJ1-3
CASSEPGGNTIYF
TGTGCCAGCAGTGAACCAGGCGGAAACACCATATATTTT
>-|TRBV19|-|TRBJ2-7
CASSRTVYVEQYF
TGTGCCAGTAGTAGGACAGTATACGTCGAGCAGTACTTC
>once|TRBV6-5|TRBD2|TRBJ2-1
CASALAGGPDEQFF
TGTGCCAGCGCACTAGCGGGAGGGCCGGATGAGCAGTTCTTC